Detailed here is one T cell receptor (beta chain). The antigen remains undetermined. This CDR3 has 16 residues. Per germline, CDR1 DFQATT and CDR2 SNEGSKA (reference sequence). V was pared by 6 bases and J by 0 bases, with 10 bases of the junction left unmatched. This entry belongs to a study of T cell repertoires in cytomegalovirus infection. Turning to the study itself: Both a matching HLA type and CMV infection were indicated by public TCR beta signatures.

One entry per CDR3 protein results from TCRdb running MiXCR on the reads. The sample lists over 150,000 distinct CDR3 sequences; approximately 17% were seen once. Study outcomes and limitations: Adding up the frequency of public TCR beta families identified people who carried CMV plus the relevant HLA. What dominated the ex vivo response were HLA-C-restricted CMV-specific TCR beta clonotypes.

The chain has TRBV20-1 and TRBJ1-2; 10 nucleotides align to TRBD1. Sequenced sample: CD8+ T cells from PBMCs. The TCR sequence derives from a human donor in good health (CMV status not recorded). Some clones in this sample may be carry-over from other donors' samples. The CDR3 DNA follows: TGCAGTGCACTCGGGACAGGGACAGGGGCTAACTATGGCTACACCTTC. It translates to CSALGTGTGANYGYTF.